A selection of T cell receptor beta chains follows, all from one sample in a study of cytomegalovirus exposure and HLA in healthy donors. This table comes from immunoSEQ multiplex PCR, and its TCRdb copy is limited to in-frame clones, with some not included. In the table there are about 120,000 clones, approximately 90% of which are singletons. Specimen: PBMCs. Source of these receptors: a man between 18 and 35 years old in good health and CMV-seronegative. The CDR3 runs from the conserved cysteine through the conserved F or W. D genes are given only for firm matches. Clone size is not always given. Where it is, it says once, few, many or a class for expanded clones.

j_call | clone_size | v_call | d_call | cdr3_nt | cdr3_aa
TRBJ1-2 | - | TRBV14 | - | TGTGCCAGCAGCCCACTAGACACGGGCGGCTACACCTTC | CASSPLDTGGYTF
TRBJ1-6 | - | TRBV11-2 | - | TGTGCCAGCAGCCGGATTGACGGAGATAATTCACCCCTCCACTTT | CASSRIDGDNSPLHF
TRBJ2-2 | once | TRBV4-3 | TRBD2 | TGCGCCAGCAGCCAGGAACCGGGGGGAGCGATGACCGGGGAGCTGTTTTTT | CASSQEPGGAMTGELFF
TRBJ1-2 | - | TRBV28 | - | TGTGCCAGCAGTCCCACCCTAGGGGGGGGAGCTAACTATGGCTACACCTTC | CASSPTLGGGANYGYTF
TRBJ2-7 | - | TRBV6-1 | - | TGTGCCAGCAGTGAAGCTCCCGGTCTCTACAGGCGCGAGCAGTACTTC | CASSEAPGLYRREQYF
TRBJ2-7 | - | TRBV19 | TRBD1 | TGTGCCAGTAGTAAACAGGACAGGGCGGTTGAGCAGTACTTC | CASSKQDRAVEQYF
TRBJ2-3 | - | TRBV11-2 | - | TGTGCCAGCTTAAAGTACCAGGCGGGTTCAACAGATACGCAGTATTTT | CASLKYQAGSTDTQYF
TRBJ1-1 | - | TRBV6-1 | - | TGTGCCAGCAGTATGGGGAGGAACACTGAAGCTTTCTTT | CASSMGRNTEAFF
TRBJ1-2 | - | TRBV5-1 | - | TGCGCCAGCAGACTTGGGGGGTCGGTCTACGGCTACACCTTC | CASRLGGSVYGYTF
TRBJ2-5 | - | TRBV29-1 | TRBD2 | TGCAGCGTCGCCCGGACTAGCGGGGAGCAAGAGACCCAGTACTTC | CSVARTSGEQETQYF
TRBJ1-5 | - | TRBV19 | TRBD1 | TGTGCCAGTAGTCCGGGACAGATCCTTCAGCCCCAGCATTTT | CASSPGQILQPQHF
TRBJ1-1 | - | TRBV19 | TRBD1 | TGTGCCAGTAGTAATTACAGGGGGCGCCCTGCTGAAGCTTTCTTT | CASSNYRGRPAEAFF
TRBJ1-1 | once | TRBV11-2 | - | TGTGCCAGCAGCAGTACTCGTTGGCGGGAAGCTTTCTTT | CASSSTRWREAFF
TRBJ2-7 | - | TRBV5-4 | - | TGTGCCAGCAGCTGGGGCCGGGAGATTCCCCAATACGAGCAGTACTTC | CASSWGREIPQYEQYF
TRBJ2-5 | once | TRBV6-5 | - | TGTGCCAGCAGTCATCTAACTCGCGGGGCCCAGTACTTC | CASSHLTRGAQYF
TRBJ2-1 | - | TRBV4-1 | - | TGCGCCAGCAGCCAATGGCGGGACTCCTACTACAATGAGCAGTTCTTC | CASSQWRDSYYNEQFF
TRBJ2-3 | - | TRBV19 | - | TGTGCCAGTAGTATTCAGACAGCCACAGATACGCAGTATTTT | CASSIQTATDTQYF
TRBJ2-1 | - | TRBV4-1 | - | TGCGCCAGCAGCCATTCCCGGGGAGCTGACTACAATGAGCAGTTCTTC | CASSHSRGADYNEQFF
TRBJ1-2 | - | TRBV2 | TRBD1 | TGTGCCAGCAGTGTGGGGACAGGGGGCAACTATGGCTACACCTTC | CASSVGTGGNYGYTF
TRBJ1-4 | - | TRBV6-5 | TRBD1 | TGTGCCAGCGCAGACAGGGGCAGGCCTAATGAAAAACTGTTTTTT | CASADRGRPNEKLFF
TRBJ1-4 | - | TRBV5-4 | - | TGTGCCAGCAGCCGGAGGGAAATTCGCGATGAAAAACTGTTTTTT | CASSRREIRDEKLFF
TRBJ2-3 | - | TRBV7-2 | TRBD2 | TGTGCCAGCAGCTTAGCACTAGCGGGGCGGGATACGCAGTATTTT | CASSLALAGRDTQYF
TRBJ1-6 | few | TRBV4-3 | - | TGCGCCAGCAGCCCCGGGACACCTAATTCACCCCTCCACTTT | CASSPGTPNSPLHF
TRBJ2-1 | - | TRBV6-5 | - | TGTGCCAGCAGTTACTCCGCGGCGAATGAGCAGTTCTTC | CASSYSAANEQFF
TRBJ2-7 | - | TRBV29-1 | - | TGCAGCGCTGTATTTCCAGAACTATCCTACGAGCAGTACTTC | CSAVFPELSYEQYF
TRBJ1-4 | - | TRBV7-9 | - | TGTGCCAGCAGCCATAGCGGTGGGACGGCAAAACTGTTTTTT | CASSHSGGTAKLFF
TRBJ2-7 | - | TRBV7-9 | TRBD1 | TGTGCCAGCAGCTTAAAGGGACAGAGCTACGAGCAGTACTTC | CASSLKGQSYEQYF
TRBJ1-1 | - | TRBV6-5 | - | TGTGCCAGCAGTTCCCTTATTGAGGAATTAACTTTCTTT | CASSSLIEELTFF
TRBJ1-5 | few | TRBV28 | - | TGTGCCAGCGGCGGGACTGCCAATCAGCCCCAGCATTTT | CASGGTANQPQHF
TRBJ2-7 | - | TRBV5-1 | TRBD1 | TGCGCCAGCAGCTTGGCCAGGGGGCTGTACGAGCAGTACTTC | CASSLARGLYEQYF
TRBJ2-1 | - | TRBV4-1 | TRBD2 | TGCGCCAGCAGCCAATCAATCCTAGCGGGAGAGGGGGAGCAGTTCTTC | CASSQSILAGEGEQFF
TRBJ1-5 | - | TRBV6-1 | - | TGTGCCAGCAGTGAACGGGGGGGCAATCAGCCCCAGCATTTT | CASSERGGNQPQHF
TRBJ2-7 | - | TRBV7-9 | - | TGTGCCAGCAGCCAAGGGGGGGACAGGCGGTACTTC | CASSQGGDRRYF
TRBJ2-1 | - | TRBV6-6 | TRBD2 | TGTGCCAGCAGTAAGGTGACTAGCGGGAGATTTAATGAGCAGTTCTTC | CASSKVTSGRFNEQFF
TRBJ2-1 | - | TRBV28 | - | TGTGCCAGCAGTTTAGTGGGCGGGTTGGGCTACAATGAGCAGTTCTTC | CASSLVGGLGYNEQFF
TRBJ2-2 | - | TRBV11-3 | - | TGTGCCAGCAGCTTAGACCGACTAGGCCAAAACACCGGGGAGCTGTTTTTT | CASSLDRLGQNTGELFF
TRBJ2-5 | - | TRBV18 | - | TGTGCCAGCTCACCCGGGGGTGGTCAAGAGACCCAGTACTTC | CASSPGGGQETQYF
TRBJ1-2 | - | TRBV9 | TRBD1 | TGTGCCAGCAGCGACCTCCACCGGACAGGGGTGAACTATGGCTACACCTTC | CASSDLHRTGVNYGYTF
TRBJ2-7 | - | TRBV5-5 | - | TGTGCCAGCAGCTTTCCGACCCGGGTTCCAAACGAGCAGTACTTC | CASSFPTRVPNEQYF
TRBJ2-2 | - | TRBV27 | TRBD1 | TGTGCCAGCAGTTCCTTGACAGGGAAGAACACCGGGGAGCTGTTTTTT | CASSSLTGKNTGELFF
TRBJ2-2 | - | TRBV19 | - | TGTGCCAGTAGTCCCCAGGGGAACACCGGGGAGCTGTTTTTT | CASSPQGNTGELFF
TRBJ1-5 | - | TRBV19 | - | TGTGCCAGCTCAATTCGGGACACCGATCAGCCCCAGCATTTT | CASSIRDTDQPQHF
TRBJ1-5 | - | TRBV6-5 | - | TGTGCCAGCAGTTCCAACCCCGGGGTGCGCAATCAGCCCCAGCATTTT | CASSSNPGVRNQPQHF
TRBJ1-3 | - | TRBV5-1 | TRBD1 | TGCGCCAGCAGCAGGGACAGAAGTTACGCAACTGGAAACACCATATATTTT | CASSRDRSYATGNTIYF
TRBJ2-5 | - | TRBV30 | - | TGTGCCTGGAGTGTAATGGTAGAGGAGACCCAGTACTTC | CAWSVMVEETQYF